This T cell receptor (beta chain) derives from a study of cytomegalovirus exposure and HLA in healthy donors. This clone was detected only once. Its antigen is unknown. It was with 60 Vbeta and 13 Jbeta primers that the PCR ran. Method: immunoSEQ multiplex PCR; TCRdb's copy keeps in-frame clones and lacks some. The data contain roughly 190,000 clones, around 75% of them singletons. Broader study findings: In a later analysis, at a false discovery rate of 0.05, under 20,000 TCR beta sequences were associated with HLA alleles. A previous analysis found most TCR beta V segments productive roughly 90% or roughly 30% of the time.

Per germline, CDR1 SGHTA and CDR2 FQGNSA. This CDR3 has 14 residues. Trimming at V came to 3 bases and at J to 7 bases, leaving 6 bases not matched to a gene. Sequences were obtained from PBMCs. This TCR derives from a woman aged 25 to 39 in good health and CMV-seronegative. The chain links TRBV7-2 to TRBJ1-2, with 9 bases aligning to TRBD1. CDR3 DNA sequence: TGTGCCAGCAGCTTGGGGACAGGGTACCGTGGCTACACCTTC. The encoded protein is CASSLGTGYRGYTF.